This T cell receptor beta chain was identified during a study of blood T cell repertoires in COVID-19. This clone was found a few times. Participants' reported clinical history set cohort assignment. Up to 2 weeks before entering the study, exposed participants had met a COVID-19 case. CDR1 is SGHNT and CDR2 is YYREEE in the germline V gene (reference sequence). Trimming at V came to 4 bases and at J to 4 bases, leaving 10 bases not matched to a gene. The CDR3 consists of 15 residues. Profiling relied on immunoSEQ multiplex PCR, and the TCRdb table lists in-frame clones only, not all of them. Of nearly 250,000 clones in the sample, 80% to 90% were seen once.

The sequenced sample consisted of PBMCs or T cells enriched from blood (not recorded which). The chain recombines TRBV5-4 with TRBJ1-2, with TRBD1 matching over 7 bases. This receptor was obtained from a man aged 50-60 years who had been exposed to COVID-19. The CDR3 DNA sequence: TGTGCCAGCAGCCAAAAACAGGGGTCGGGCTATGGCTACACCTTC. This translates into CASSQKQGSGYGYTF.